Below are 5 T cell receptor beta chains sequenced from a single sample in a study of T-cell memory formation after mild COVID-19. From the 5' RACE reads, TCRdb called clonotypes with MiXCR, one entry per CDR3 protein. The sample lists hundreds of thousands of distinct CDR3 sequences; roughly 20% were seen once. Sequencing input: PBMCs or a T cell subset sorted from them (not recorded which). These receptors were collected from a man aged 18 to 30 who had mild COVID-19 (a few samples of this study predate the infection). Cell type and time point are not known.

The chain is built from TRBV3-1 and TRBJ1-5, with D hard to call. There are 15 residues in the CDR3. Germline assignment: CDR1 LGHDT and CDR2 YNNKEL (reference sequence). Trimming took off 0 bases at V and 3 bases at J, with 9 bases between the two ends. CDR3 DNA sequence: TGTGCCAGCAGCCAAGATGTCGGCTCCAATCAGCCCCAGCATTTT. Protein product: CASSQDVGSNQPQHF. Combining the CDR3 with reference TRBV3-1 and TRBJ1-5 gives the whole variable domain DTAVSQTPKYLVTQMGNDKSIKCEQNLGHDTMYWYKQDSKKFLKIMFSYNNKELIINETVPNRFSPKSPDKAHLNLHINSLELGDSAVYFCASSQDVGSNQPQHFGDGTRLSIL.

The rearrangement joins TRBV7-2 to TRBJ2-5, with D uncertain. Germline V gene lookup returns CDR1 SGHTA and CDR2 FQGNSA. V was shortened by 1 base and J by 3 bases, with 9 bases between the two germline ends. The CDR3 extends over 14 amino acids. DNA for the CDR3: TGTGCCAGCAGCTTAGGGGCCCACGAAGAGACCCAGTACTTC. Its translation: CASSLGAHEETQYF.

This chain joins TRBV2 and TRBJ1-5; 8 bases fit TRBD1. J was trimmed by 5 bases and V by 8 bases; bases with no gene match: 5. Germline V lookup: CDR1 SNHLY, CDR2 FYNNEI. The CDR3 is made up of 13 amino acids. The CDR3 reads CASVLDRDQPQHF. In DNA form, the CDR3 reads TGTGCCAGCGTTCTGGACAGGGATCAGCCCCAGCATTTT. The whole variable domain, filled in from reference TRBV2 and TRBJ1-5, reads EPEVTQTPSHQVTQMGQEVILRCVPISNHLYFYWYRQILGQKVEFLVSFYNNEISEKSEIFDDQFSVERPDGSNFTLKIRSTKLEDSAMYFCASVLDRDQPQHFGDGTRLSIL.

This chain uses TRBV9 with TRBJ2-3; TRBD1 might be the D (6 bases). The CDR3 spans 14 residues. Germline V gene data show CDR1 as SGDLS and CDR2 as YYNGEE. Trimming cost V 4 bases and J 0 bases, with 9 bases left between them. The CDR3 nucleotides read TGTGCCAGCAGCCCAGGGGACAGCACAGATACGCAGTATTTT. Residues: CASSPGDSTDTQYF.

The J gene is TRBJ2-2, the V gene TRBV29-1; D not certain. Trimming stripped 8 bases from V and 2 bases from J, with 6 bases between. The CDR3 has 11 amino acids. Germline-derived CDR1 and CDR2 are SQVTM and ANQGSEA. The CDR3 DNA sequence: TGCAGCTACCAAAACACCGGGGAGCTGTTTTTT. Translating gives CSYQNTGELFF.